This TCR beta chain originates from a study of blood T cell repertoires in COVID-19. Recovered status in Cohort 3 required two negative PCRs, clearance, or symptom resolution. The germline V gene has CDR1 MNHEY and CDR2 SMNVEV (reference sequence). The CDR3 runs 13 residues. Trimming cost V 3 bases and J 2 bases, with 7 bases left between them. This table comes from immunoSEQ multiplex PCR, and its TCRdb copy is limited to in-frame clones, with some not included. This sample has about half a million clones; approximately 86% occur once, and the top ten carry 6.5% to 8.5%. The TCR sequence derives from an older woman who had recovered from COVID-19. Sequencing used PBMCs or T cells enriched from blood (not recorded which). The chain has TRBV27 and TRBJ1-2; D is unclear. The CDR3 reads CASSLAGNYGYTF. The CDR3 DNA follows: TGTGCCAGCAGTTTGGCAGGAAACTATGGCTACACCTTC.